The clone carrying this T cell receptor beta chain has ten or more counts. Its cognate antigen is unknown. In TCRdb, the multiplex PCR reads were re-called with MiXCR into one record per CDR3 protein. The table has about 100,000 distinct CDR3 sequences, less than 25% seen once. Axillary draining lymph nodes of breast cancer patients supplied the node samples. This sample was included in a study of breast tumors, draining lymph nodes, adjacent tissues. The study, taken as a whole, reports: The lymph node origin of tumor T cells was framed as consistent with a hypothesis, not demonstrated. Compared with lymph nodes, tumors were less diverse; compared with nontumor tissue, more.

Germline V gene lookup returns CDR1 SGHVS and CDR2 FQNEAQ. The CDR3 has 14 residues. With 0 bases removed from V and 5 bases from J, the gap between germline ends came to 9 bases. The sequenced sample consisted of axillary lymph node tissue. This TCR derives from a female donor with breast cancer. Some clones in this sample may be carry-over from other donors' samples. The gene calls are TRBV7-8 and TRBJ2-3; TRBD2 is a possible D gene (6 bases). This CDR3 is CASSLAGGVDTQYF. DNA for the CDR3: TGTGCCAGCAGCTTAGCAGGCGGGGTAGATACGCAGTATTTT.